Sequencing of this TCR beta chain was carried out in a study of breast tumors, draining lymph nodes, adjacent tissues. This clonotype was detected many times. Germline V gene sequence: CDR1 SGHTA, CDR2 FQGNSA. The CDR3 is made up of 15 amino acids. V was cut by 3 bases and J by 3 bases, with 11 bases left in between. Via MiXCR, TCRdb re-called the multiplex PCR reads, giving one row per CDR3 protein. The profile shows under 250,000 distinct CDR3 sequences, approximately 30% of them singletons. Breast cancer patients provided tissue from their axillary draining lymph nodes. The rearrangement uses TRBV7-2 and TRBJ2-2; tentatively, D is TRBD2 (6 bases). Source material: axillary lymph node tissue. This TCR came from a female donor with breast cancer. Some clones in this sample may be carry-over from other donors' samples. CDR3 sequence reads: CASSFKAGHTGELFF. The CDR3 DNA follows: TGTGCCAGCAGCTTCAAGGCGGGACACACCGGGGAGCTGTTTTTT.